What follows are 19 T cell receptor beta chains derived from one specimen sequenced in a study of blood T cells in healthy people across ages. Sample-barcoded 5' priming and a J-beta primer mix drove a second PCR of roughly 7 to 11 cycles. TCRdb called the 5' RACE reads again in MiXCR, with one record for every CDR3 protein. The table has about 1.1 million distinct CDR3 sequences, approximately 38% seen once. The sequencing sample was made of blood. All receptors derive from a young man in good health.

V is TRBV24-1 and J is TRBJ2-3, with D possibly matching TRBD2 (5 bases). The CDR3 loop spans 13 amino acids. Trimming cost V 5 bases and J 4 bases, with 9 bases left between them. Germline-derived CDR1 and CDR2 are KGHDR and SFDVKD. The CDR3 protein is CATSGKRPDTQYF. Written as DNA, the CDR3 is TGTGCCACCAGTGGCAAGCGGCCAGATACGCAGTATTTT.

This clonotype was counted only a few times. The rearrangement joins TRBV12-3 or TRBV12-4 to TRBJ1-5; D gene uncertain. Deletions cut 3 bases from V and 1 base from J, with 7 bases between. CDR3 length: 14 amino acids. The CDR3, as DNA: TGTGCCAGCAGTTTGAGGCGGAGCAATCAGCCCCAGCATTTT. Translated, it gives CASSLRRSNQPQHF.

The rearrangement uses TRBV27 and TRBJ1-5; no reliable D call. Germline lookup yields CDR1 MNHEY and CDR2 SMNVEV (reference sequence). CDR3 size: 13 residues. The V and J ends lost 4 bases and 3 bases respectively, with 7 bases between them. The CDR3 DNA follows: TGTGCCAGCAGTTACCAGCACAATCAGCCCCAGCATTTT. Its translation is CASSYQHNQPQHF.

This clonotype was seen a handful of times. The rearrangement links TRBV7-9 to TRBJ2-4, with 7 bases identical to TRBD1. J was trimmed by 7 bases and V by 1 base; bases with no gene match: 13. Germline V gives CDR1 SEHNR, CDR2 FQNEAQ (reference sequence). CDR3 length: 17 residues. CDR3 residues: CASSLEQGLGRRNIQYF. CDR3 bases: TGTGCCAGCAGCTTAGAACAGGGGCTTGGTCGACGGAACATTCAGTACTTC.

The V call is TRBV10-3, the J call TRBJ1-2; TRBD1 might be the D (5 bases). The germline CDR1 and CDR2 sequences are ENHRY and SYGVKD. Trimming shortened V by 3 bases and J by 4 bases, and 21 bases separated the two germline ends. The CDR3 sequence is 17 residues long. The DNA of the CDR3 is TGTGCCATCAGTGATATGTCAGGGCTGACTTCTTTCTATGGCTACACCTTC. It yields the protein CAISDMSGLTSFYGYTF.

This clonotype was seen more than once but under ten times. The V and J genes are TRBV7-2 and TRBJ2-3; 8 nucleotides line up with TRBD2. The V and J ends lost 2 bases and 4 bases, in that order; junction bases with no gene match: 5. CDR1 is SGHTA, CDR2 FQGNSA, per germline. This CDR3 has 15 residues. CDR3 sequence reads: CASSLSGGRADTQYF. The CDR3 coding sequence is TGTGCCAGCAGCTTAAGCGGGGGTCGCGCAGATACGCAGTATTTT.

The J gene is TRBJ1-2, the V gene TRBV9; D is undetermined. Trimming shortened V by 3 bases and J by 6 bases, and 18 bases separated the two germline ends. CDR1 is SGDLS, CDR2 YYNGEE, per germline. The CDR3 has 15 amino acids. As DNA, the CDR3 is TGTGCCAGCAGCGCGATAACACAAACCCCCAATGGCTACACCTTC. Translation gives CASSAITQTPNGYTF.

The chain couples TRBV4-1 to TRBJ2-1; D might be TRBD1 or TRBD2, each matching 5 bases. The CDR3 is 14 amino acids. Trimming removed 3 bases at V and 9 bases at J, with 15 bases between. Germline values: CDR1 MGHRA, CDR2 YSYEKL. CDR3: CASSQGPRSTEQFF. CDR3 DNA: TGCGCCAGCAGCCAGGGACCCCGTTCAACTGAGCAGTTCTTC.

V gene TRBV10-3 combines with J gene TRBJ1-2; D remains ambiguous. The CDR3 sequence is 12 residues long. Germline CDR1 reads ENHRY; CDR2 reads SYGVKD. V shed 6 bases and J shed 4 bases, with 9 bases lying between them. CDR3 residues: CAISDDGYGYTF. The DNA of the CDR3 is TGTGCCATCAGCGACGACGGCTATGGCTACACCTTC.

In its sample, this clonotype was seen once. The chain combines TRBV20-1 with TRBJ2-1; 11 nucleotides match TRBD2. The CDR3 is made up of 17 amino acids. V was pared by 1 base and J by 4 bases, with 9 bases of the junction left unmatched. Germline V gene lookup returns CDR1 DFQATT and CDR2 SNEGSKA (reference sequence). The CDR3 DNA follows: TGCAGTGCTAGAGTCCTAATGGGACTAGCGGCTTACAATGAGCAGTTCTTC. This translates into CSARVLMGLAAYNEQFF.

The V call is TRBV7-2, the J call TRBJ2-1; possibly TRBD2 for D (6 bases). The V and J ends lost 4 bases and 3 bases respectively, with 16 bases between them. CDR1 and CDR2 from the germline V gene are SGHTA and FQGNSA. The CDR3 runs to 16 residues. This chain's CDR3 is CASSSPPGGNYNEQFF. As DNA, the CDR3 is TGTGCCAGCAGCTCACCTCCTGGGGGGAACTACAATGAGCAGTTCTTC.

V and J are TRBV7-2 and TRBJ2-3; 11 nucleotides line up with TRBD1. Germline CDR1 is SGHTA and CDR2 is FQGNSA. V was clipped by 5 bases and J by 6 bases; unmatched bases: 4. The CDR3 has 14 residues. The CDR3 spells CASSVGQGGDTQYF. The CDR3 DNA is TGTGCCAGCAGCGTGGGACAGGGGGGGGATACGCAGTATTTT.

Comment on this clonotype: One base away lies a much larger clone, so this may be a sequencing read error. The gene calls are TRBV20-1 and TRBJ2-1; D gene uncertain. The CDR3 spans 14 residues. Germline CDR1 DFQATT, CDR2 SNEGSKA (reference sequence). Trimming stripped 7 bases from V and 3 bases from J, with 16 bases between. The CDR3 region has the DNA TGCAGTGGACAAAAACTAACGGTCTACAATGAGCAGTTCTTC. This codes for CSGQKLTVYNEQFF.

In this sample, this clonotype turned up a few times. The CDR3 DNA is TGTGCCAGCAGTTTAAACGGGGAGCTGTTTTTT. Protein: CASSLNGELFF. The chain couples TRBV12-3 or TRBV12-4 to TRBJ2-2; D remains ambiguous. This CDR3 has 11 amino acids. Trimming took off 2 bases at V and 7 bases at J, with 2 bases between the two ends.

CDR3 nucleotides: TGTGCCAGCAGCTTAAGAGGGCAGTATAATGAAAAACTGTTTTTT. As protein: CASSLRGQYNEKLFF. This chain links TRBV7-9 with TRBJ1-4; no clear D gene. Trimming stripped 2 bases from V and 4 bases from J, with 11 bases between. CDR1 is SEHNR, CDR2 FQNEAQ, per germline (reference sequence). The CDR3 runs to 15 residues. Filled out from reference TRBV7-9 and TRBJ1-4, the complete variable domain reads DTGVSQNPRHKITKRGQNVTFRCDPISEHNRLYWYRQTLGQGPEFLTYFQNEAQLEKSRLLSDRFSAERPKGSFSTLEIQRTEQGDSAMYLCASSLRGQYNEKLFFGSGTQLSVL.

There are a few counts of this clonotype. The V and J genes are TRBV12-3 or TRBV12-4 and TRBJ1-4; D unresolved. This CDR3 spans 14 amino acids. V lost 6 bases and J 0 bases, leaving 8 bases between the germline ends. CDR3 protein: CASSSSATNEKLFF. CDR3 nucleotides: TGTGCCAGCAGCTCTTCGGCAACTAATGAAAAACTGTTTTTT.

A few counts support this clonotype. This chain connects TRBV7-8 to TRBJ2-3; TRBD1 matches at 7 bases. CDR3 length equals 16 residues. The V and J ends lost 3 bases and 1 base, in that order; junction bases with no gene match: 7. In germline, CDR1 is SGHVS, CDR2 FQNEAQ. CDR3 in amino acids: CASSFGTALGTDTQYF. CDR3 sequence (DNA): TGTGCCAGCAGCTTCGGGACAGCCTTAGGCACAGATACGCAGTATTTT.

This chain connects TRBV6-1 to TRBJ1-1, with D unclear. With 8 bases removed from V and 1 base from J, the gap between germline ends came to 14 bases. The CDR3 length is 14 residues. Germline assignment: CDR1 MNHNS and CDR2 SASEGT. CDR3 sequence reads: CASGRMAKNTEAFF. The CDR3 DNA reads as TGTGCCAGCGGCCGCATGGCTAAGAACACTGAAGCTTTCTTT.

V gene TRBV11-2 combines with J gene TRBJ2-7; D unclear. Per germline, CDR1 SGHAT and CDR2 FQNNGV. There are 12 residues in the CDR3. V shed 6 bases and J shed 5 bases, with 11 bases lying between them. The CDR3 protein is CASRAYNNEQYF. CDR3 nucleotide sequence: TGTGCCAGCAGGGCTTATAACAACGAGCAGTACTTC.